This T cell receptor (beta chain) stems from a study of vaccination effects on CD4 cells after COVID-19. This clone appeared a few times. Its antigen is not identified. Here immunoSEQ multiplex PCR was the method, and the copy in TCRdb shows in-frame clones only, minus some. Among approximately 68,000 clones listed, about four fifths were seen once. Trimming pared 0 bases from V and 7 bases from J, leaving 16 bases between. Per germline, CDR1 SGDLS and CDR2 YYNGEE. The CDR3 consists of 15 residues. The study's findings and limits: Researchers report that only 1 of 255 vaccine-induced clones in healthy vaccinees cross-reacted with common cold coronaviruses. Long after vaccination, the clones induced by infection and by vaccine shrank markedly in size. Missing from the study were early post-infection timepoints, and its convalescent patients were few.

Sequencing was preceded by expansion of antigen-specific CD4+ T cells with viral peptide pools in the ViraFEST assay. At the end of 10 days of culture, CD4+ T cells were isolated. Testing of the vaccine recipients showed negative nucleocapsid antibodies and no prior SARS-CoV-2 infection. The genes are TRBV9 and TRBJ1-2; D may be TRBD1 (5 bases). The material was CD4+ T cells from PBMCs cultured with SARS-CoV-2 spike peptides, obtained before COVID-19 vaccination. This TCR derives from a human donor who received a COVID-19 vaccine. The CDR3 region is CASSVDLRGSGGYTF. The CDR3 coding sequence is TGTGCCAGCAGCGTAGACCTGAGGGGTAGTGGTGGCTACACCTTC. The full variable domain, with the rest looked up from reference TRBV9 and TRBJ1-2, is DSGVTQTPKHLITATGQRVTLRCSPRSGDLSVYWYQQSLDQGLQFLIQYYNGEERAKGNILERFSAQQFPDLHSELNLSSLELGDSALYFCASSVDLRGSGGYTFGSGTRLTVV.